One T cell receptor beta chain is described in this entry. This clone has just a few counts. Its binding antigen is unknown. It has no much larger one-base neighbor in the sample; base qualities were not kept. Five hundred nanograms of biopsy DNA per sample were submitted for commercial TCRB immunosequencing. Adaptive Biotechnology amplified CDR3 regions from genomic DNA with a two-step multiplex PCR that controlled for amplification bias. In the first PCR, primers covered every V and J gene segment, and in the second PCR, barcodes and Illumina adapters were added. CDR3 libraries were sequenced on an Illumina instrument. In the paper's pipeline: Analysis combined the vendor-provided pipelines with custom analysis of raw data in R/Bioconductor under R version 3.3.0. Clonality, ranging from 0 to 1, was calculated as the inverse of the normalised Shannon entropy of all productive clones. High-frequency clones were defined as the share of the repertoire taken up by the top 100 clones, keeping only clones that passed a 95% confidence test. Overlap between samples was measured with the Morisita-Horn index, while repertoire diversity was measured with the Simpson index. This immuneACCESS table, as held by TCRdb, lists in-frame sequences with V and J called but not all clones. Of the missing ones, under half trace to an unresolved V gene in checked studies; the others have no known cause. V, J and clone size were drawn from that table, and D and trimming were deduced from the DNA. This sample lists 13,000 or so clones; around two thirds were detected once. The ten largest clones represent around 8.7% of the sample.

The germline ends are 11 bases apart after V is trimmed by 2 bases and J by 6 bases. Looking up the germline V gene (reference sequence) yields CDR1 LNHDA and CDR2 SQIVND. The CDR3 has 14 amino acids, counting the end cysteine and phenylalanine. Left in the record is the CDR3 DNA by itself, 42 bases read in frame from the first base. This specimen comes from a study of T cell repertoires in ileal Crohn's disease (dated by TCRdb to about 2019). Broadly, across the study: The median duration of disease was roughly eight years, and at the time of surgery 30% to 35% of patients were active smokers. Postoperative therapy was given to about half of the patients, with thiopurines administered to 11 patients and anti-TNF agents administered to some 17 patients. A Rutgeerts score higher than i0 was the definition used for endoscopic postoperative recurrence. The study sequenced some 170 mucosal samples from 50 to 65 patients, taken at several locations on the surgical specimen and at postoperative endoscopy. Running in parallel with the study was a multicentre cohort set up to find predictors of early endoscopic recurrence following ileocolonic resection. All patients had surgery for a complication: stricturing disease in around 61% and penetrating disease in roughly 40%. M6 samples were neoterminal ileum biopsies taken at postoperative colonoscopy. TCR repertoire analysis was done in 50 or so Crohn's disease patients from a prospective multicentre cohort. Overall study results and their limits: Mucosal CD4 and CD8 T cells were sorted and sequenced only in a subgroup of patients, the size of which was not stated. A significantly higher proportion of clonal expansions was observed in active smokers at surgery than in non-smokers (25.9% vs 17.9%, p=0.02). Compared with CD4 T cells, sorted CD8 T cells contained more high-frequency clones, which suggests that the mucosal expansions were mostly CD8. Within the first year after surgery, the timing of postoperative endoscopy varied, and the median delay was around seven months. Higher high-frequency clone percentages at surgery were associated with endoscopic recurrence; all patients with clonality above 26.8% (18/57) had recurrence.

The time point label corresponds to: neoterminal ileum biopsy at postoperative endoscopy, about 6 months after surgery. Adults with ileal or ileocolonic Crohn's disease for whom ileocolonic resection was indicated were considered eligible. Before DNA extraction, whole ileal mucosal biopsies were kept frozen at -80 degrees C. Genomic DNA was isolated from frozen whole biopsies using a TRizol-based method, and the DNA was quantified with a NanoDrop 2000 spectrophotometer. The sequenced material came from ileal tissue. The TCR sequence derives from an adult with Crohn's disease. The chain uses TRBV19 and TRBJ1-5; the D gene is not confidently resolved. CDR3 protein: CASSIQKDGQPQHF. The sequenced DNA: TGTGCCAGTAGTATACAAAAGGATGGTCAGCCCCAGCATTTT.